This passage covers 10 T cell receptor beta chains from one sample sequenced in a study of CD8 T cells in ankylosing spondylitis (TCRdb year 2017). To prepare the library, 5' RACE was applied. For sequencing, an Illumina HiSeq 2500 was employed. The public reads were quality trimmed at Q25 with fastp and then assembled into clones with MiXCR by TCRdb, keeping productive beta chains. A single entry per CDR3 protein holds the most common genes and DNA from its merged rows. Across this sample there are 150,000 to 200,000 distinct CDR3 sequences, with roughly 13% seen only once. In total, the top ten clones hold 8% to 13% of the sample. The specimen sequenced was blood, either unsorted or a sorted T cell fraction (not recorded which). The receptors originated from a female donor with ankylosing spondylitis or in good health (not recorded which).

This clonotype was recorded a few times. J is TRBJ2-1 and V is TRBV29-1, with TRBD1 identical over 11 bases. The CDR3 is 14 residues long. Trimming removed 4 bases from V and 2 bases from J; junction bases left unmatched: 1. Germline CDR1 SQVTM, CDR2 ANQGSEA. The CDR3 bases are TGCAGCGTTGGGACAGGGGGCGCCTACAATGAGCAGTTCTTC. Protein product: CSVGTGGAYNEQFF.

The chain recombines TRBV7-2 with TRBJ2-3, with D possibly being TRBD1 or TRBD2 (6 bases each). CDR3 size: 14 residues. In germline, CDR1 is SGHTA, CDR2 FQGNSA. Trimming stripped 5 bases from V and 5 bases from J, with 14 bases between. In DNA, the CDR3 is TGTGCCAGCAGCCGGGGCAGGGGAGGAGATACGCAGTATTTT. It is translated as CASSRGRGGDTQYF.

This clonotype was seen many times. This chain uses TRBV28 with TRBJ2-7; TRBD2 matches at 9 bases. The CDR3 is 16 residues long. Germline lookup yields CDR1 MDHEN and CDR2 SYDVKM. V shed 2 bases and J 4 bases; nucleotides not matched to a gene: 9. The CDR3 sequence: CASSLPSAGGRYEQYF. CDR3 DNA: TGTGCCAGCAGTTTACCCTCGGCGGGAGGGCGGTACGAGCAGTACTTC.

In its sample, this clonotype was seen many times. V and J are TRBV7-6 and TRBJ2-3, with a tentative D call TRBD2 (6 bases). The CDR3 contains 15 residues. V was clipped by 1 base and J by 3 bases, with 11 bases between them. Per germline, CDR1 SGHVS and CDR2 FNYEAQ. The CDR3 reads CASSLVAGSTDTQYF. The DNA of the CDR3 is TGTGCCAGCAGCTTAGTGGCGGGGTCAACAGATACGCAGTATTTT.

This clonotype was detected only once. V gene TRBV12-3 or TRBV12-4 combines with J gene TRBJ1-4; D not certain. The CDR3 sequence is 14 residues long. The V and J ends lost 7 bases and 5 bases respectively, with 14 bases between them. The CDR3 loop is CASTMTARNEKLFF. The CDR3 region has the DNA TGTGCCAGCACTATGACGGCGAGAAATGAAAAACTGTTTTTT.

The chain is built from TRBV18 and TRBJ2-5; D possibly corresponds to TRBD2 (5 bases). The CDR3 contains 15 residues. V gave up 6 bases and J gave up 4 bases, with 18 bases separating them. From germline, CDR1 is KGHSH and CDR2 LQKENI. The CDR3 coding sequence is TGTGCCAGCTCCCCCAGTCACGGGGTGGGAGAGACCCAGTACTTC. Protein product: CASSPSHGVGETQYF.

This clonotype was observed many times. The rearrangement joins TRBV12-3 or TRBV12-4 to TRBJ2-1; 8 nucleotides match TRBD2. The CDR3 contains 14 residues. The V segment lost 10 bases and the J segment 10 bases; nucleotides outside the gene matches: 15. CDR3 sequence (DNA): TGTGCCACCTCCCCGGGAGGGCTCTTTCTGGAGCAGTTCTTC. Protein: CATSPGGLFLEQFF.

In regard to this clonotype: A single base separates this from a much larger clone, so it may be a read error. The CDR3 spells CAISATSYGYTF. The CDR3 DNA reads as TGTGCCATCAGTGCGACATCCTATGGCTACACCTTC. V usage is TRBV10-3 and J usage is TRBJ1-2, with D unresolved. V dropped 4 bases and J dropped 4 bases, with 7 bases sitting between them. The CDR3 totals 12 residues. Germline V gives CDR1 ENHRY, CDR2 SYGVKD.

This clonotype came up a few times. The CDR3 protein is CASSSTSGSLYEQYF. As DNA, the CDR3 is TGCGCCAGCAGCTCTACTAGCGGGAGTCTTTACGAGCAGTACTTC. The genes are TRBV5-1 and TRBJ2-7; 11 nucleotides line up with TRBD2. The V gene end was trimmed by 3 bases and the J gene end by 4 bases; junction bases not matched to a gene: 6. Per the germline V gene, CDR1 is SGHRS and CDR2 is YFSETQ. The length of the CDR3 is 15 residues.

This clonotype was picked up many times. The chain joins TRBV3-1 to TRBJ2-7; the match to TRBD2 covers 9 bases. The ends lost 1 base at V and 2 bases at J; junction bases unmatched: 3. Germline CDR1 LGHDT, CDR2 YNNKEL (reference sequence). This CDR3 contains 15 residues. This CDR3 reads CASSQVPSGAYEQYF. CDR3 bases: TGTGCCAGCAGCCAAGTACCTAGCGGGGCCTACGAGCAGTACTTC.